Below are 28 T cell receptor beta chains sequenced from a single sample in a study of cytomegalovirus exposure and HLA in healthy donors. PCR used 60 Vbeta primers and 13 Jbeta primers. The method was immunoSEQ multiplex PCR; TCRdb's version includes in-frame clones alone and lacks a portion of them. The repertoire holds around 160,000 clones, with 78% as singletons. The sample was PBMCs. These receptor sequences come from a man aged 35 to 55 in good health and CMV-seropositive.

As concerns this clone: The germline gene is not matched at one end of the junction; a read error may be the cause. CDR3 bases: TGCGTCAGCAGCCAACTACCGACTAGCGGGAGTGGCACAGATACGCAGTATTTT. Its translation: CVSSQLPTSGSGTDTQYF. The chain couples TRBV4-3 to TRBJ2-3; 12 bases align to TRBD2. CDR1 and CDR2 from the germline V gene are LGHNA and YSLEER. The CDR3 has 18 residues.

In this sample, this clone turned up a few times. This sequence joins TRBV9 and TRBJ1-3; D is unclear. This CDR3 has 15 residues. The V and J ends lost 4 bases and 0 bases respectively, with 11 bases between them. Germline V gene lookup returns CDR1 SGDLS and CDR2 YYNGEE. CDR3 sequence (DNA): TGTGCCAGCAGCTCTAGCGAGAGCTCTGGAAACACCATATATTTT. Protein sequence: CASSSSESSGNTIYF.

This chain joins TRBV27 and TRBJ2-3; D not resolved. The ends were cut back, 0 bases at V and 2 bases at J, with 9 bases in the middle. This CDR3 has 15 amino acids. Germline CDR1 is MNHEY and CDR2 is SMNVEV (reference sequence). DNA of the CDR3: TGTGCCAGCAGTTTATCGTTAGTCCTCACAGATACGCAGTATTTT. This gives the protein CASSLSLVLTDTQYF.

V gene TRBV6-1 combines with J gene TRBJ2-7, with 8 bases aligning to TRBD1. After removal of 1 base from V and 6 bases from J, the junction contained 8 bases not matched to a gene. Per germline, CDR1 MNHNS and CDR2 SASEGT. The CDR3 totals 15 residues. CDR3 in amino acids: CASSEGTGLISEQYF. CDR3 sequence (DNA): TGTGCCAGCAGTGAAGGGACAGGGTTAATCTCCGAGCAGTACTTC.

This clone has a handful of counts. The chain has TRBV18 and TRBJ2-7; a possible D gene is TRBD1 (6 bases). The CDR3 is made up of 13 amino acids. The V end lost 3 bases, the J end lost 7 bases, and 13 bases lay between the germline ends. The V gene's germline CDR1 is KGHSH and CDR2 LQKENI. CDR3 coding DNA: TGTGCCAGCTCACCCGACAGGACCGAGGAGCAGTACTTC. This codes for CASSPDRTEEQYF.

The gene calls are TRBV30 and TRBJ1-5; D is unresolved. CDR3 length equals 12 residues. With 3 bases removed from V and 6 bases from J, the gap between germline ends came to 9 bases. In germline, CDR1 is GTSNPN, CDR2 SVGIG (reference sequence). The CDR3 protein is CAWSYAGQPQHF. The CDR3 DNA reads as TGTGCCTGGAGCTACGCGGGTCAGCCCCAGCATTTT.

The CDR3 spells CASSVTRGHGYTF. CDR3 nucleotide sequence: TGTGCCAGCAGTGTGACGAGAGGGCATGGCTACACCTTC. The chain combines TRBV2 with TRBJ1-2; D call uncertain. The CDR3 length is 13 residues. V was cut by 4 bases and J by 6 bases, with 12 bases left in between. Germline loops: CDR1 SNHLY, CDR2 FYNNEI.

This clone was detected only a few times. CDR3 in DNA: TGCGCCAGCAGACTGGAGCGGGATTCACCCCTCCACTTT. Protein product: CASRLERDSPLHF. This chain connects TRBV4-3 to TRBJ1-6, with D unresolved. Germline CDR1 is LGHNA and CDR2 is YSLEER. Deletions cut 6 bases from V and 8 bases from J, with 11 bases between. There are 13 residues in the CDR3.

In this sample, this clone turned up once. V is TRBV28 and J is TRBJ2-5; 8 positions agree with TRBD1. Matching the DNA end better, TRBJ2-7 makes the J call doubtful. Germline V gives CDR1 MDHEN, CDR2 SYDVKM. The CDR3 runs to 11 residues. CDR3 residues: CASRDRAEQYF. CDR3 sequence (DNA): TGTGCCAGCAGGGACAGGGCCGAGCAGTACTTC.

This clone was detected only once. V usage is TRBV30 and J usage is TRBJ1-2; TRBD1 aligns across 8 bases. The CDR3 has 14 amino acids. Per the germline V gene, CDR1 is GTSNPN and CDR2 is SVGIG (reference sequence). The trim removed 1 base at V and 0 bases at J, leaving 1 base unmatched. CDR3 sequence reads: CAWSEQGANYGYTF. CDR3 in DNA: TGTGCCTGGAGTGAACAGGGGGCTAACTATGGCTACACCTTC.

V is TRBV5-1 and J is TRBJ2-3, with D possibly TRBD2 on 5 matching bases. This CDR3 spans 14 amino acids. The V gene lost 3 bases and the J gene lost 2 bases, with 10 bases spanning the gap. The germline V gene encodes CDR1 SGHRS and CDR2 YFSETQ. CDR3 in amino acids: CASSWGEDTDTQYF. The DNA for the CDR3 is TGCGCCAGCAGCTGGGGAGAGGACACAGATACGCAGTATTTT.

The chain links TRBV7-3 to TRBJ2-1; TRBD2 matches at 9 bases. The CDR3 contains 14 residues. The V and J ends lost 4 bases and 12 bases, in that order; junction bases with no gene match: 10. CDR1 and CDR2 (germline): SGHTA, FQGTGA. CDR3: CASSSRIAGATQFF. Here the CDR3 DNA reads TGTGCCAGCAGCTCCCGTATAGCGGGAGCGACGCAGTTCTTC.

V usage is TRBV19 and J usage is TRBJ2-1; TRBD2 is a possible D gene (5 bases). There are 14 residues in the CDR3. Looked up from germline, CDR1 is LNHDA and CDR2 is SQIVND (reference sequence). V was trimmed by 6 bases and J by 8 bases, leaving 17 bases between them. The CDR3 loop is CASRALTGSDEQFF. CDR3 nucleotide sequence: TGTGCCAGTAGGGCCCTCACGGGGTCCGATGAGCAGTTCTTC.

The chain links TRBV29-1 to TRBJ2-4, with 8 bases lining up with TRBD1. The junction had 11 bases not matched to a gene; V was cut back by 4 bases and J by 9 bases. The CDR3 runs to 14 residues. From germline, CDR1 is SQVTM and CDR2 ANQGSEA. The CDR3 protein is CSVAIGDRQSIQYF. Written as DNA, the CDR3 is TGCAGCGTTGCTATCGGGGACAGGCAGTCCATTCAGTACTTC.

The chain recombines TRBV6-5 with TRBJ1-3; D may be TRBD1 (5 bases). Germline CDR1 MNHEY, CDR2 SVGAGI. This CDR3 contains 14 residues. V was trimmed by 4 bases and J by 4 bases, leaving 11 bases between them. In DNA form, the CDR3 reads TGTGCCAGCAGTTCGCGGGGGAAGGGAAACACCATATATTTT. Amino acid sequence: CASSSRGKGNTIYF.

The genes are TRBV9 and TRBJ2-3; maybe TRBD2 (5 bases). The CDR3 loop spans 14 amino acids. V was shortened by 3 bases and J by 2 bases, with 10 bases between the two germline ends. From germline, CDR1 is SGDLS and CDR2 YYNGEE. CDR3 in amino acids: CASSADYLTDTQYF. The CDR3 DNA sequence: TGTGCCAGCAGCGCCGACTACCTCACAGATACGCAGTATTTT.

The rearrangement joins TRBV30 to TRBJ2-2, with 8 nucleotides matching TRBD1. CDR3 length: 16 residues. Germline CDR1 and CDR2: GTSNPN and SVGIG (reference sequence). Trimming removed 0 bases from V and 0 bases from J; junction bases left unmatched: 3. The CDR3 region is CAWSVDRVANTGELFF. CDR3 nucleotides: TGTGCCTGGAGTGTGGACAGGGTCGCGAACACCGGGGAGCTGTTTTTT.

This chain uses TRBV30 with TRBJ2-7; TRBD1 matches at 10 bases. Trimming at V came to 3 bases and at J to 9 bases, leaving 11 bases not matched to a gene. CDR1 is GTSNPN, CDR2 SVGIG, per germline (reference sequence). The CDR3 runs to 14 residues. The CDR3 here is CAWSPTGGSTGQYF. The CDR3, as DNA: TGTGCCTGGAGCCCGACAGGGGGCAGTACCGGGCAGTACTTC.

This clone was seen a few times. The CDR3 protein is CATSRERTGGGNEQFF. The CDR3 nucleotides read TGTGCCACCAGCAGAGAAAGGACAGGGGGGGGCAATGAGCAGTTCTTC. The chain joins TRBV15 to TRBJ2-1; 10 bases align to TRBD1. Germline CDR1 and CDR2: LNHNV and YYDKDF (reference sequence). The CDR3 runs 16 residues. The V gene end was trimmed by 0 bases and the J gene end by 6 bases; junction bases not matched to a gene: 5.

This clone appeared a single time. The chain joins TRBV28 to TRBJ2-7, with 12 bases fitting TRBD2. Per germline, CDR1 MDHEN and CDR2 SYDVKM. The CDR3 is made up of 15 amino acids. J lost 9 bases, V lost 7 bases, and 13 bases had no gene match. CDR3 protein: CASTSAPSGRAGQYF. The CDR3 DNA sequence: TGTGCCAGCACCTCCGCGCCTAGCGGGAGGGCCGGGCAGTACTTC.

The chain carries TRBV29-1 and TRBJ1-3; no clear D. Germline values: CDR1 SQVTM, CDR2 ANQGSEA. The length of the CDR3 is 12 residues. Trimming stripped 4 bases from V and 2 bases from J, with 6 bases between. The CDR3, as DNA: TGCAGCGTTGCCGGGACTGGAAACACCATATATTTT. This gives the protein CSVAGTGNTIYF.

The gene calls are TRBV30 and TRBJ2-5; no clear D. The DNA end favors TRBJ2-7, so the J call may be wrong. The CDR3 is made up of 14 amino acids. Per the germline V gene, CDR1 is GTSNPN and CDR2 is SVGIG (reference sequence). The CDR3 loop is CAWSVRRSAYEQYF. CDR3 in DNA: TGTGCCTGGAGTGTACGCCGGTCCGCCTACGAGCAGTACTTC.

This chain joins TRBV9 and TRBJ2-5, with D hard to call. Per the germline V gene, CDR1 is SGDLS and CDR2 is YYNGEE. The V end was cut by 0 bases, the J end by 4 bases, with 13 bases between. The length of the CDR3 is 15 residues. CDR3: CASSVGAGIGETQYF. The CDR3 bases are TGTGCCAGCAGCGTAGGAGCAGGAATAGGAGAGACCCAGTACTTC.

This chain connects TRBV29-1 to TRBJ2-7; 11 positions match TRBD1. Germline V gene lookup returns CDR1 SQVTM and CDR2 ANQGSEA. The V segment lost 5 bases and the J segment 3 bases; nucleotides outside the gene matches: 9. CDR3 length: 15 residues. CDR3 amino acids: CSVKTGTGGVYEQYF. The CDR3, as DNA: TGCAGCGTTAAGACCGGGACAGGGGGAGTCTACGAGCAGTACTTC.

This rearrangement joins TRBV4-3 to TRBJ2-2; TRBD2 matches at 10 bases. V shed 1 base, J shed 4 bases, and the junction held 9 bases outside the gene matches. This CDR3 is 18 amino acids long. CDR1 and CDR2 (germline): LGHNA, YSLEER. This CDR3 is CASSQVFSGGPGTGELFF. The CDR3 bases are TGCGCCAGCAGCCAAGTCTTTAGCGGGGGGCCGGGCACCGGGGAGCTGTTTTTT.

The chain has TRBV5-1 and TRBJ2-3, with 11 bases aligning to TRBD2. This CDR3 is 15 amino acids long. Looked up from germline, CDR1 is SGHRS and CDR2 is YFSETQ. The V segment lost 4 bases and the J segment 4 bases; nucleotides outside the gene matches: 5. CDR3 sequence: CASSQGLAVSDTQYF. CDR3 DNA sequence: TGCGCCAGCAGCCAGGGACTAGCGGTTTCAGATACGCAGTATTTT.

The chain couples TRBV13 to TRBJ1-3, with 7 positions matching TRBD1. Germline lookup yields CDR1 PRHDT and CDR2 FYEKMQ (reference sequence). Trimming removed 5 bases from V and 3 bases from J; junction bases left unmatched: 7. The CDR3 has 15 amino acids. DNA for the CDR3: TGTGCCAGCAGCCCGCGACAGGGAGGTGGAAACACCATATATTTT. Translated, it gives CASSPRQGGGNTIYF.

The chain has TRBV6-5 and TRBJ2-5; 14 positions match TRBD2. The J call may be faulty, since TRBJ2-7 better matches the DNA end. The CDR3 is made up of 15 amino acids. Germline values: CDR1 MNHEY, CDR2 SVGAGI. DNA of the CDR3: TGTGCCAGCAGCCGCGGGACTAGCGGGAGTTACGAGCAGTACTTC. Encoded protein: CASSRGTSGSYEQYF.